This TCR beta chain was recovered during a study of regulatory T cells in long-lasting Graves disease (dated by TCRdb to the early 2020s). Study-level background: Persistent Graves' disease was defined as antithyroid drug treatment for over 5 years with persistently positive TSH receptor autoantibodies. Patients with persistent Graves' disease were compared with patients with newly diagnosed Graves' disease using TCR sequencing and RNA sequencing of peripheral blood. The study took place in China and was registered as a clinical trial. A total of 33 samples were covered by TCR sequencing, comprising approximately 13 persistent and around 20 newly diagnosed Graves' disease patients. Antithyroid drugs had been taken for approximately 9.7 years on average by persistent Graves' disease patients in the clinical cohort.

Points the paper makes about the study in general: TRBV28, TRBJ1-2 and TRBJ2-5 were preferentially used in persistent disease, while TRBV20-1 and TRBJ2-1 were favored in newly diagnosed disease. Persistent patients shared more public clonotypes among themselves (around 3,000) than newly diagnosed patients did (about 970). Sequencing and analysis were restricted to the TCR beta chain. The small sample size was acknowledged by the authors as a limitation that may reduce accuracy. Lower TCR Shannon entropy and fewer highly expanded clones were observed in persistent Graves' disease patients than in newly diagnosed patients, which suggested clonal expansion. The study examined only peripheral blood because the primary lesion, thyroid tissue, could not be accessed.

Library method: multiplex PCR. Sequencing used an Illumina HiSeq 4000. iRepertoire HTBI primers and Arm-PCR amplification of CDR3 regions were used to construct TCR beta libraries. Gel purification was performed on PCR products prior to sequencing. Under the source paper's analysis protocol: Across samples, 55 to 80 TRBV and 13 to 15 TRBJ segments were identified and used for gene usage analysis of CDR3 amino acid clonotypes. COPE and FqMerger were used to merge the filtered high-quality paired reads into contigs. BLAST was used to align contigs to the IMGT TRBV, TRBD and TRBJ reference genes, and CDR3 was defined following IMGT. Highly expanded clones were defined as clonotypes with a frequency above 0.1%. Shannon entropy served as the measure of repertoire diversity, while the Gini coefficient captured V-J evenness. A clonotype found in more than one individual was treated as public. TCRdb reworked the public reads: Q25 trimming with fastp, MiXCR clone assembly, productive beta chains retained. Rows matching on CDR3 protein sequence are summarized as one entry with the most common DNA and genes. The V and J calls and clone size come from TCRdb's table, not from the authors' own analysis. Recorded for this sample are 400,000 to 500,000 distinct CDR3 sequences; around a fifth of them occurred a single time. Approximately 14% of the sample is in the top ten clones.

This clonotype was seen a few times. Its specific antigen is unknown. No much larger clone is present one base from it, and per-base qualities are unavailable. The time point tag for this specimen amounts to: persistent/refractory GD, antithyroid drugs over 5 years with positive TRAb. RNA was extracted from PBMCs in TRIzol for both TCR sequencing and RNA sequencing. Graves' disease was diagnosed according to American Thyroid Association guidelines. Recruitment of patients was carried out at an endocrinology department in Xi'an, China. Each patient gave 7 to 9.5 milliliters of peripheral blood, collected in an EDTA anticoagulant tube. Ficoll Paque Plus density gradient separation was used to isolate PBMCs, and no additional T cell sorting was done. An Agilent 2100 Bioanalyzer and agarose gel were used to check RNA quality, while a NanoDrop 2000 measured RNA concentration. CDR1 and CDR2 are read off the germline V gene as MDHEN and SYDVKM. From its cysteine to its phenylalanine, the CDR3 spans 16 amino acids. The retained sequence is limited to the CDR3, 48 bases, with the frame set at the first base. The germline V end is reduced by 3 bases and the J end by 9 bases; junction bases left unmatched: 15.

The V and J segments used are TRBV28 and TRBJ2-3; the junction holds 7 bases that match TRBD2. The sample consisted of peripheral blood mononuclear cells (PBMCs), taken when the disease was refractory, from a patient treated with antithyroid drugs. The TCR sequence derives from a female donor with Graves disease. For the CDR3, the sequence is CASSFWGEGRRVTQYF. The sequence in DNA is TGTGCCAGCAGTTTTTGGGGGGAGGGCCGTAGAGTCACGCAGTATTTT.